This section outlines one T cell receptor (beta chain) sequence together with its context. This sample stems from a study of blood T cell repertoires in COVID-19. Study details: COVID-19 samples collected from the United States, Italy and Spain covered acute and convalescent phases.

Original analysis: Using reference gene primer amplification, nucleated cell counts were estimated. Produced via immunoSEQ multiplex PCR; TCRdb's table is partial and in-frame only. That table gives V, J and clone size, and the DNA gave D and trimming. The table shows some 170,000 clones, with 60% to 85% occurring only once. The CDR3 is made up of 16 amino acids. The V segment lost 0 bases and the J segment 2 bases; nucleotides outside the gene matches: 8. Looked up from germline, CDR1 is SGHRS and CDR2 is YFSETQ. The chain combines TRBV5-1 with TRBJ2-7, with 7 bases identical to TRBD1. This sequence originates from a man in his sixties with acute or convalescent COVID-19. Sequencing was done on a sample of peripheral blood. CDR3 coding DNA: TGCGCCAGCAGCTTGGTTGTTCAGGGGGTTCCCTACGAGCAGTACTTC. It specifies CASSLVVQGVPYEQYF. The variable domain in full, completed from reference TRBV5-1 and TRBJ2-7, reads KAGVTQTPRYLIKTRGQQVTLSCSPISGHRSVSWYQQTPGQGLQFLFEYFSETQRNKGNFPGRFSGRQFSNSRSEMNVSTLELGDSALYLCASSLVVQGVPYEQYFGPGTRLTVT.